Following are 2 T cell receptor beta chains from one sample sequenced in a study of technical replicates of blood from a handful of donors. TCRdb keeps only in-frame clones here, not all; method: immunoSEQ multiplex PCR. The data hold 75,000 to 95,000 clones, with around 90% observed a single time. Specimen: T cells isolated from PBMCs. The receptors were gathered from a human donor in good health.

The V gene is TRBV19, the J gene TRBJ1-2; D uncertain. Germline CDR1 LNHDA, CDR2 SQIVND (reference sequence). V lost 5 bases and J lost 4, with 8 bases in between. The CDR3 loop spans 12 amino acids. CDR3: CASSLNSYGYTF. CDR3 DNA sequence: TGTGCCAGTAGTTTGAACTCCTATGGCTACACCTTC.

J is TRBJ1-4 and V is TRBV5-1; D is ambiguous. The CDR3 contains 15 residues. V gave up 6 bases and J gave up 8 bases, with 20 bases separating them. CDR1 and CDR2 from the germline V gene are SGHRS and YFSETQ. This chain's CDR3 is CASTSDSAAAEKLFF. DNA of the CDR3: TGCGCCAGCACCTCGGACTCTGCCGCGGCAGAAAAACTGTTTTTT.